By sample share, the clone carrying this T cell receptor (beta chain) is medium-sized. Germline assignment: CDR1 SEHNR and CDR2 FQNEAQ (reference sequence). V lost 1 base and J lost 4; bases outside the gene matches: 3. The CDR3 runs to 17 residues. These data originate in a study of spatial heterogeneity in lung cancer. TCRdb re-analysed the 5' RACE reads in MiXCR, keeping a single row per CDR3 protein. The sample records roughly 8,200 distinct CDR3 sequences, over 7.5% being singletons. Time point meaning: sample taken at primary tumor resection. Whole RNA, which was extracted from tumor, nontumor lung tissue or frozen PBMC, was sequenced without any cell sorting. Patients with untreated early-stage non-small cell lung cancer, numbering approximately 79, were the donors.

V gene TRBV7-9 combines with J gene TRBJ2-3; 15 positions agree with TRBD2. The sequence was collected from a female donor with early-stage non-small cell lung cancer. The material was PBMCs, obtained at surgery. This CDR3 is CASSLDRTSGRADTQYF. DNA of the CDR3: TGTGCCAGCAGCTTAGACCGGACTAGCGGGAGGGCAGATACGCAGTATTTT. The full variable domain, rest sourced from reference TRBV7-9 and TRBJ2-3, is DTGVSQNPRHKITKRGQNVTFRCDPISEHNRLYWYRQTLGQGPEFLTYFQNEAQLEKSRLLSDRFSAERPKGSFSTLEIQRTEQGDSAMYLCASSLDRTSGRADTQYFGPGTRLTVL.